The 12 T cell receptor beta chains presented below share a single source sample, sequenced in a study of spatial heterogeneity in lung cancer. Documented time point: sample taken at primary tumor resection. Unsorted whole RNA of tumor, nontumor lung or frozen PBMC was sequenced. Using its own MiXCR run on the 5' RACE reads, TCRdb lists one record per CDR3 protein. The data contain 70,000 to 90,000 distinct CDR3 sequences, less than 15% of them singletons. This specimen was PBMCs, taken at surgery. The receptors were sampled from a male donor with early-stage non-small cell lung cancer.

The chain links TRBV20-1 to TRBJ2-1; a weak D match, TRBD2 (5 bases). The germline V and J ends were trimmed by 5 bases and 4 bases, with 18 bases remaining between them. The CDR3 length is 15 residues. In germline, CDR1 is DFQATT, CDR2 SNEGSKA (reference sequence). CDR3 bases: TGCAGTGCTGGGATGGGCGCGGGCCCGTACAATGAGCAGTTCTTC. Its translation: CSAGMGAGPYNEQFF.

This clonotype was counted ten times or more. The rearrangement joins TRBV29-1 to TRBJ2-1; no reliable D call. The germline gives CDR1 SQVTM, CDR2 ANQGSEA. The CDR3 runs to 12 residues. V lost 4 bases to trimming and J lost 10 bases, with 14 bases between them. The CDR3 nucleotides are TGCAGCGTTGGAGAGGCCCGTCCGGAGCAGTTCTTC. Protein: CSVGEARPEQFF.

The genes are TRBV11-1 and TRBJ2-1; 11 bases match TRBD2. The CDR3 is made up of 16 amino acids. The junction had 11 bases not matched to a gene; V was cut back by 5 bases and J by 8 bases. Germline V lookup: CDR1 SGHAT, CDR2 FQDESV (reference sequence). CDR3 DNA: TGTGCCAGCAGCCGCCGACGACTAGCGGGGTTAGATGAGCAGTTCTTC. This sequence encodes CASSRRRLAGLDEQFF.

This clonotype was found many times. The chain links TRBV4-2 to TRBJ2-1, with 7 positions matching TRBD1. Germline V gene data show CDR1 as LGHNA and CDR2 as YNFKEQ. The CDR3 totals 13 residues. The junction had 3 bases not matched to a gene; V was cut back by 5 bases and J by 5 bases. The CDR3 DNA reads TGTGCCAGCAGCTCACAGGGGAACAATGAGCAGTTCTTC. The encoded protein is CASSSQGNNEQFF.

This clonotype showed up many times. The gene calls are TRBV19 and TRBJ1-2; no clear D. V was trimmed by 7 bases and J by 5 bases, leaving 20 bases between them. CDR3 length: 15 residues. From germline, CDR1 is LNHDA and CDR2 SQIVND (reference sequence). As DNA, the CDR3 is TGTGCCAGTAACCCGACGGAGCTAATGGGATATGGCTACACCTTC. Translation gives CASNPTELMGYGYTF.

This clonotype was counted only a few times. The chain carries TRBV6-5 and TRBJ1-2, with 8 bases aligning to TRBD1. The germline V gene encodes CDR1 MNHEY and CDR2 SVGAGI. V trimming: 6 bases; J trimming: 12 bases; junction bases outside the gene matches: 15. CDR3 length equals 14 residues. CDR3 in DNA: TGTGCCAGCAGCCCGAGACAGGGGATTTTCGACCACACCTTC. It encodes CASSPRQGIFDHTF.

The chain has TRBV21-1 and TRBJ1-5; TRBD1 reflects the table's D call only, with no check against the DNA. TRBV21-1 is a pseudogene segment. The CDR3 is 15 amino acids. The CDR3 region is CASSTWQGGSQPQHF. DNA of the CDR3: TGTGCCAGCAGCACGTGGCAGGGGGGAAGTCAGCCCCAGCATTTT.

A few counts support this clonotype. This chain connects TRBV10-3 to TRBJ2-2; the D gene is possibly TRBD1 (5 bases). This CDR3 contains 14 residues. V was trimmed by 2 bases and J by 5 bases, leaving 9 bases between them. CDR1 and CDR2 from the germline V gene are ENHRY and SYGVKD. This CDR3 reads CAISEAGITGELFF. The CDR3 DNA reads TGTGCCATCAGTGAGGCAGGGATAACCGGGGAGCTGTTTTTT.

The chain uses TRBV4-2 and TRBJ1-4, with D uncertain. This CDR3 region has 16 residues. V was trimmed by 0 bases and J by 4 bases, leaving 12 bases between them. The germline V gene has CDR1 LGHNA and CDR2 YNFKEQ. The CDR3 reads CASSQDSAGGNEKLFF. CDR3 nucleotides: TGTGCCAGCAGCCAAGATTCGGCAGGCGGTAATGAAAAACTGTTTTTT.

The chain uses TRBV29-1 and TRBJ2-7, with 7 bases lining up with TRBD2. V was clipped by 5 bases and J by 3 bases; unmatched bases: 7. CDR1 and CDR2 (germline): SQVTM, ANQGSEA. The CDR3 loop spans 13 amino acids. The CDR3 loop reads CSVWTSPSYEQYF. CDR3 DNA sequence: TGCAGCGTTTGGACTAGTCCTAGCTACGAGCAGTACTTC.

The genes are TRBV19 and TRBJ1-1; perhaps TRBD1 as D (6 bases). Per the germline V gene, CDR1 is LNHDA and CDR2 is SQIVND (reference sequence). Trimming removed 4 bases at V and 4 bases at J, with 16 bases between. The CDR3 loop spans 15 amino acids. CDR3 loop: CASSTLDSLFTEAFF. The CDR3 DNA reads as TGTGCCAGTAGTACACTGGACAGCTTGTTCACTGAAGCTTTCTTT.

Turning to this clonotype: A much larger clone lies a single base off, so this may be a read error. The chain employs TRBV7-9 and TRBJ2-7, with 7 bases identical to TRBD1. The V segment lost 6 bases and the J segment 3 bases; nucleotides outside the gene matches: 2. The CDR3 runs to 12 residues. Germline V gene lookup returns CDR1 SEHNR and CDR2 FQNEAQ (reference sequence). The CDR3 protein is CASSDRDYEQYF. In DNA form, the CDR3 reads TGTGCCAGCAGTGACAGGGACTACGAGCAGTACTTC.